These 20 T cell receptor beta chains share one sample of origin, sequenced in a study of blood T cell repertoires in COVID-19. The data were produced by immunoSEQ multiplex PCR, yet TCRdb's version contains in-frame clones alone and is incomplete. Here the sample spans fewer than 400,000 clones, around 84% being singletons. Sequenced input: peripheral blood. These receptors were taken from a woman aged 18-30 years with acute or convalescent COVID-19.

The chain links TRBV7-3 to TRBJ1-1; possibly TRBD1 for D (5 bases). The CDR3 has 13 amino acids. Germline CDR1 and CDR2: SGHTA and FQGTGA. The CDR3 DNA reads as TGTGCTATTGCTGGCAGGGCCAAGAATGAAGCTTTCTTT. The encoded protein is CAIAGRAKNEAFF. Full variable domain (remainder filled in from reference TRBV7-3 and TRBJ1-1): GAGVSQTPSNKVTEKGKYVELRCDPISGHTALYWYRQSLGQGPEFLIYFQGTGAADDSGLPNDRFFAVRPEGSVSTLKIQRTERGDSAVYLCAIAGRAKNEAFFGQGTRLTVV.

As DNA, the CDR3 is TGCGCCAGCAGCGTCGGGACAGCCTATAATTCACCCCTCCACTTT. This sequence encodes CASSVGTAYNSPLHF. This chain connects TRBV5-1 to TRBJ1-6, with TRBD1 matching 7 bases. Germline CDR1 SGHRS, CDR2 YFSETQ. The junction had 3 bases not matched to a gene; V was cut back by 4 bases and J by 2 bases. The CDR3 runs 15 residues.

This clone was detected only a few times. The V gene is TRBV18, the J gene TRBJ2-5; 10 nucleotides match TRBD1. Trimming removed 3 bases from V and 3 bases from J; junction bases left unmatched: 1. CDR3 size: 14 residues. Germline lookup yields CDR1 KGHSH and CDR2 LQKENI. CDR3 protein: CASSPGTGEETQYF. The CDR3, as DNA: TGTGCCAGCTCACCCGGGACAGGGGAAGAGACCCAGTACTTC.

The chain carries TRBV12-3 or TRBV12-4 and TRBJ2-1; possible D gene TRBD2, 6 bases. The CDR3 loop spans 13 amino acids. Trimming pared 3 bases from V and 7 bases from J, leaving 10 bases between. CDR3 sequence (DNA): TGTGCCAGCAGTTTTGGAGGGATGAATGAGCAGTTCTTC. Translated: CASSFGGMNEQFF.

This CDR3 reads CASSQLVTGSYTF. The CDR3 nucleotides read TGCGCCAGCAGCCAATTAGTTACGGGGAGCTACACCTTC. This chain joins TRBV4-1 and TRBJ1-2; D is unclear. The V gene's germline CDR1 is MGHRA and CDR2 YSYEKL. This CDR3 is 13 amino acids long. V gave up 2 bases and J gave up 9 bases, with 13 bases separating them.

This rearrangement joins TRBV21-1 to TRBJ1-2. TRBV21-1 is a known pseudogene. CDR3 length equals 13 residues. The CDR3 sequence: CASSKGEGYAYTF. The DNA for the CDR3 is TGTGCCAGCAGCAAAGGGGAGGGGTATGCCTACACCTTC.

V is TRBV30 and J is TRBJ2-7; D is uncertain. The CDR3 sequence is 14 residues long. Germline values: CDR1 GTSNPN, CDR2 SVGIG (reference sequence). The ends were cut back, 1 base at V and 3 bases at J, with 13 bases in the middle. CDR3 DNA sequence: TGTGCCTGGAGTGGAACCTGGCCTCGCTACGAGCAGTACTTC. Its protein is CAWSGTWPRYEQYF.

The V gene is TRBV9, the J gene TRBJ2-7, with D unclear. From germline, CDR1 is SGDLS and CDR2 YYNGEE. The germline V and J ends were trimmed by 3 bases and 3 bases, with 7 bases remaining between them. CDR3 length: 12 residues. In nucleotides, the CDR3 is TGTGCCAGCAGCGCCCGTTTCTACGAGCAGTACTTC. Translating it yields CASSARFYEQYF.

V and J are TRBV10-3 and TRBJ2-5; no firm D call. The CDR3 covers 13 residues. Germline CDR1 ENHRY, CDR2 SYGVKD. V shed 2 bases and J shed 0 bases, with 4 bases lying between them. CDR3 residues: CAISENNQETQYF. CDR3 bases: TGTGCCATCAGTGAGAATAACCAAGAGACCCAGTACTTC.

The V gene is TRBV5-1, the J gene TRBJ2-5; tentative D call: TRBD1 (6 bases). Germline CDR1 is SGHRS and CDR2 is YFSETQ. There are 15 residues in the CDR3. V lost 3 bases, J lost 5 bases, and 17 bases lay in between. The CDR3 protein is CASSWAEQGPETQYF. The DNA of the CDR3 is TGCGCCAGCAGCTGGGCCGAACAGGGACCGGAGACCCAGTACTTC. Looking up the rest from reference TRBV5-1 and TRBJ2-5 gives the full variable domain: KAGVTQTPRYLIKTRGQQVTLSCSPISGHRSVSWYQQTPGQGLQFLFEYFSETQRNKGNFPGRFSGRQFSNSRSEMNVSTLELGDSALYLCASSWAEQGPETQYFGPGTRLLVL.

The J gene is TRBJ1-2, the V gene TRBV5-1; no clear D. Trimming shortened V by 4 bases and J by 3 bases, and 10 bases separated the two germline ends. CDR3 length: 13 amino acids. CDR1 SGHRS and CDR2 YFSETQ come from the germline V gene. The CDR3 coding sequence is TGCGCCAGCAGCCCAGGCTACGACTATGGCTACACCTTC. As protein: CASSPGYDYGYTF.

V and J are TRBV28 and TRBJ2-1; 10 bases map to TRBD2. Germline CDR1 and CDR2: MDHEN and SYDVKM. V shed 5 bases, J shed 4 bases, and the junction held 5 bases outside the gene matches. There are 15 residues in the CDR3. The CDR3 coding sequence is TGTGCCAGCAGTCGAGCGGGAGGGAGTTACAATGAGCAGTTCTTC. Encoded protein: CASSRAGGSYNEQFF.

This clone was seen at least ten times. The genes are TRBV5-8 and TRBJ2-1; 10 bases match TRBD1. This CDR3 is 15 amino acids long. With V trimmed by 4 bases and J by 1 base, 2 bases remained unmatched. Germline V gives CDR1 SGHTS, CDR2 YDEGEE. CDR3 coding DNA: TGTGCCAGCAGCGCGGGACAGGGGTCCTACAATGAGCAGTTCTTC. It is translated as CASSAGQGSYNEQFF.

As concerns this clone: At one of its ends the junction is not consistent with the germline gene, which may arise from a read error. The chain joins TRBV7-3 to TRBJ1-1; D is perhaps TRBD1 (5 bases). Looked up from germline, CDR1 is SGHTA and CDR2 is FQGTGA. The CDR3 is made up of 14 amino acids. In DNA, the CDR3 is TGTGCCAGCAGCCAGGGCGGGGGGAACGCTGAAGCTTTCTTT. Translation gives CASSQGGGNAEAFF.

Ten or more counts support this clone. The genes are TRBV6-5 and TRBJ2-7, with 7 bases fitting TRBD2. Germline-derived CDR1 and CDR2 are MNHEY and SVGAGI. The CDR3 consists of 15 residues. Unmatched junction bases numbered 8, after V lost 2 bases and J lost 4 bases. The CDR3 nucleotides are TGTGCCAGCAGTTACGGTATGATGGGAGGGTACGAGCAGTACTTC. It yields the protein CASSYGMMGGYEQYF.

In this sample, this clone turned up a few times. This chain links TRBV5-1 with TRBJ1-1, with D unresolved. The CDR3 is made up of 15 amino acids. Deletions cut 0 bases from V and 1 base from J, with 10 bases between. Per germline, CDR1 SGHRS and CDR2 YFSETQ. The CDR3 protein is CASSLANNWNTEAFF. The CDR3 bases are TGCGCCAGCAGCTTGGCCAATAACTGGAACACTGAAGCTTTCTTT.

The V gene is TRBV7-8, the J gene TRBJ1-3; D unclear. The CDR3 contains 15 residues. The germline V and J ends were trimmed by 2 bases and 1 base, with 9 bases remaining between them. Germline V gene sequence: CDR1 SGHVS, CDR2 FQNEAQ. This chain's CDR3 is CASSLNPGSGNTIYF. The CDR3 DNA is TGTGCCAGCAGCTTAAATCCGGGGTCTGGAAACACCATATATTTT.

This sequence joins TRBV27 and TRBJ2-2, with unresolved D. V lost 5 bases, J lost 4 bases, and 17 bases lay in between. The CDR3 runs 16 residues. Per germline, CDR1 MNHEY and CDR2 SMNVEV (reference sequence). In nucleotides, the CDR3 is TGTGCCAGCAGTCCTCACGGTTCCACGGGCACCGGGGAGCTGTTTTTT. This gives the protein CASSPHGSTGTGELFF.

The chain combines TRBV7-2 with TRBJ2-1; weak D call: TRBD1 (5 bases). Trimming removed 8 bases from V and 2 bases from J, with 10 bases in between. The CDR3 runs 13 residues. CDR1 is SGHTA and CDR2 is FQGNSA in the germline V gene. The chain's CDR3 is CASADRAYNEQFF. In DNA, the CDR3 is TGTGCCAGCGCCGACAGAGCCTACAATGAGCAGTTCTTC.

The genes are TRBV3-1 (or the pseudogene TRBV3-2) and TRBJ1-1; D gene uncertain. Trimming shortened V by 2 bases and J by 11 bases, and 12 bases separated the two germline ends. This CDR3 comprises 12 residues. CDR1 is LGHDT, CDR2 YNNKEL, per germline (reference sequence). Here the CDR3 reads CASSQNTRAAFF. CDR3 coding DNA: TGTGCCAGCAGCCAAAATACAAGAGCGGCTTTCTTT.